This TCR beta chain is from a study of T cells after yellow fever vaccination. Overall study findings and caveats: By day 5 rather than day 15, the secondary response had peaked, though it was weaker.

This clonotype was observed many times. Antigen: not known. For TCR, cDNA came from 5'RACE template switching, which added a universal primer site and UMIs. TCRdb independently ran MiXCR on the 5' RACE reads; one entry per CDR3 protein. Found here are under 150,000 distinct CDR3 sequences, around 7.7% of them singletons; the top ten hold around 0.73%. Germline loops: CDR1 MDHEN, CDR2 SYDVKM. This CDR3 has 14 residues. Between the trimmed V and J ends, which lost 9 bases and 1 base, there was a span of 14 bases. The J gene is TRBJ2-3, the V gene TRBV28, with D perhaps given as TRBD1 or TRBD2 (5 bases each). The sequenced sample was CD4+ T cells sorted from PBMCs, obtained 5 days after the yellow fever booster vaccination. The TCR was taken from a young man who received the YFV17D yellow fever vaccine. CDR3: CARVPGSCTDTQYF. The CDR3 nucleotides read TGTGCCAGGGTCCCAGGGAGTTGCACAGATACGCAGTATTTT.